This T cell receptor (beta chain) was captured in a study of blood T cells in healthy people across ages. The germline CDR1 and CDR2 sequences are MGHRA and YSYEKL. The CDR3 length is 15 residues. The junction had 10 bases not matched to a gene; V was cut back by 8 bases and J by 4 bases. A second PCR, run for roughly 6 to 11 cycles, used a sample-barcoded 5' primer plus a J-beta primer mix. TCRdb reprocessed the 5' RACE reads via MiXCR and lists one record per CDR3 protein. The table lists 660,000 or so distinct CDR3 sequences, about 53% of them singletons. V and J are TRBV4-1 and TRBJ2-7, with 11 nucleotides matching TRBD2. The sequence was collected from a man in his fifties or sixties in good health. The specimen was blood. CDR3 coding DNA: TGCGCCAGCTTTTCGTGTAGACTAGCGGGGTACGAGCAGTACTTC. Translation: CASFSCRLAGYEQYF.